This TCR beta chain emerged from a study of molecular identifiers for immune sequencing clone quantification (dated by TCRdb to between 2018 and 2020). For the study in its entirety: For a replicate experiment, the RNA from either approximately 20,000 or 98,000 naive CD8 T cells was divided into five aliquots, and four of those aliquots went on to sequencing. The study was a methods study using CD8 T cells to benchmark molecular-identifier clustering-based TCR repertoire sequencing (MIDCIRS) and TCR RNA copy counting.

The table lists this clonotype with many counts. There is no known antigen for this receptor. Per-base quality was not reported, and no clone a single base away is much larger than it. The library was prepared using PCR. Reads for this sample came from a NextSeq 500. Bulk TCR libraries were generated as previously described, with the TCR primers listed in Table S5 used. Total RNA was purified with the Qiagen AllPrep DNA/RNA kit. Reads from multiple sequencing runs of the same library were pooled before analysis. The study's processing was this. Reads were retained only if their TCR constant sequence matched exactly, and those retained reads were trimmed to 150 nt and grouped according to their 12-nt molecular barcodes. Reads inside each barcode group were sub-clustered using a 15% Levenshtein threshold, and a quality-weighted consensus sequence was constructed for each RNA molecule. Non-functional sequences were filtered out, along with any lower-count sequence sitting one edit away from another sequence. Barcode sub-clusters with fewer than 20% of the maximum read count were removed, based on fitting two negative binomial distributions. TCRdb handled the public reads itself, with Q25 trimming in fastp and clone calling in MiXCR, and kept productive beta chains. Entries that share a CDR3 protein sequence are merged under the most common genes and DNA. TCRdb assigned the V and J calls; the authors' analysis was not used. This sample has a few hundred thousand distinct CDR3 sequences in its table, and about 26% of those were observed once. The ten largest clones add up to approximately 0.76% of the sample.

Trimming removed 8 bases from V and 4 bases from J; the gene matches leave 11 bases unexplained. The CDR3 covers 15 residues, taking in both the cysteine and the phenylalanine. The only DNA kept is the CDR3, 45 bases in frame from the first base. CDR1 MNHNS and CDR2 SASEGT were looked up in the germline V gene. Libraries of naive CD8 T cells were built from approximately 20,000 to 980,000 sorted cells, with 10%, 30% or 50% of the purified RNA used. Naive CD8 T cells, defined as CD8+CD4-CCR7+CD45RA+, were FACS-sorted into RLT Plus buffer on a BD FACSAria II. To test detection sensitivity, Jurkat RNA equal to fewer than 13 TCR copies was added to samples of about 17,000-1,100,000 naive CD8 T cells. Enrichment of CD8 T cells was performed with RosetteSep CD8+ T Cell Enrichment Cocktail and Ficoll-Paque, after which ACK red cell lysis was carried out. General conclusions and limits of the study: About three recovered TCR RNA copies per cell were obtained by modeling, versus approximately 10 by digital PCR, implying a capture efficiency of 30% to 35%. A single cell's worth of spiked-in Jurkat TCR RNA was reported detectable even among around 1 million naive CD8 T cells. When barcode sub-clustering was left out, chimeric consensus sequences inflated TCR diversity, with chimeras reaching as high as 47%. Naive libraries contained spiked-in Jurkat TCR RNA (around eleven copies' worth), which is not part of the donor repertoire. In CMV-specific effector cells, clones with more than 20 RNA copies accounted for over 97% of molecules, whereas in naive cells such clones accounted for under 1%. Highly expanded clone sizes could be underestimated if identical TCR molecules share a barcode.

The receptor chain draws on TRBV6-1 and TRBJ2-3; TRBD2 lines up with 8 middle nucleotides. Sequencing was performed on naive CD8+ T cells from blood, with Jurkat cell RNA spiked in. Read against the paper, the sample's cell subset or site label means: FACS-sorted CD8+CD4-CCR7+CD45RA+ naive T cells. The receptor's source is a human donor in good health. Some libraries in this study had Jurkat cell RNA spiked in. The sequence in DNA is TGTGCCAGCTCATTGCTAGCGGGCTATTCAGATACGCAGTATTTT. This gives the protein CASSLLAGYSDTQYF.